The 4 T cell receptor beta chains below were found in one sample sequenced in a study of early T cells in non-severe SARS-CoV-2 infection. TCRdb reanalysed the 5' RACE reads using MiXCR and keeps one entry per CDR3 protein. The profile shows some 77,000 distinct CDR3 sequences, 5% of them singletons. The specimen comprised whole blood, sampled at baseline. These receptors originate from an adult who was a healthcare worker with PCR-confirmed SARS-CoV-2 infection or an uninfected control (not recorded which).

In this sample, this clonotype turned up many times. The chain uses TRBV6-4 and TRBJ2-3, with 8 nucleotides matching TRBD2. The germline V gene has CDR1 MRHNA and CDR2 SNTAGT. With V trimmed by 4 bases and J by 3 bases, 6 bases remained unmatched. The CDR3 covers 15 residues. This chain's CDR3 is CASSATSGRTDTQYF. CDR3 nucleotides: TGTGCCAGCAGTGCCACAAGCGGGAGAACAGATACGCAGTATTTT.

This clonotype was counted ten times or more. This chain uses TRBV5-5 with TRBJ1-4; D is ambiguous. The V end was cut by 6 bases, the J end by 8 bases, with 20 bases between. The germline gives CDR1 SGHKS, CDR2 YYEKEE (reference sequence). The CDR3 is 15 amino acids. CDR3 sequence: CASTRSGRVREKLFF. CDR3 DNA sequence: TGTGCCAGCACCCGCTCAGGTCGGGTAAGGGAAAAACTGTTTTTT.

Turning to this clonotype: One base away lies a much larger clone, so this may be a sequencing read error. The J gene is TRBJ2-1, the V gene TRBV12-3 or TRBV12-4; D ambiguous. The CDR3 sequence is 13 residues long. CDR3 region: CACSLFPNNEQFF. CDR3 DNA: TGTGCCTGCAGTTTATTCCCCAACAATGAGCAGTTCTTC.

This clonotype was seen ten or more times. The chain carries TRBV5-4 and TRBJ2-1; D perhaps matches TRBD1 (5 bases). CDR1 is SGHNT and CDR2 is YYREEE in the germline V gene (reference sequence). The CDR3 is 14 amino acids. Trimming removed 0 bases at V and 9 bases at J, with 13 bases between. This CDR3 reads CASSLGFPTGEQFF. The DNA of the CDR3 is TGTGCCAGCAGCTTGGGGTTCCCCACAGGTGAGCAGTTCTTC.